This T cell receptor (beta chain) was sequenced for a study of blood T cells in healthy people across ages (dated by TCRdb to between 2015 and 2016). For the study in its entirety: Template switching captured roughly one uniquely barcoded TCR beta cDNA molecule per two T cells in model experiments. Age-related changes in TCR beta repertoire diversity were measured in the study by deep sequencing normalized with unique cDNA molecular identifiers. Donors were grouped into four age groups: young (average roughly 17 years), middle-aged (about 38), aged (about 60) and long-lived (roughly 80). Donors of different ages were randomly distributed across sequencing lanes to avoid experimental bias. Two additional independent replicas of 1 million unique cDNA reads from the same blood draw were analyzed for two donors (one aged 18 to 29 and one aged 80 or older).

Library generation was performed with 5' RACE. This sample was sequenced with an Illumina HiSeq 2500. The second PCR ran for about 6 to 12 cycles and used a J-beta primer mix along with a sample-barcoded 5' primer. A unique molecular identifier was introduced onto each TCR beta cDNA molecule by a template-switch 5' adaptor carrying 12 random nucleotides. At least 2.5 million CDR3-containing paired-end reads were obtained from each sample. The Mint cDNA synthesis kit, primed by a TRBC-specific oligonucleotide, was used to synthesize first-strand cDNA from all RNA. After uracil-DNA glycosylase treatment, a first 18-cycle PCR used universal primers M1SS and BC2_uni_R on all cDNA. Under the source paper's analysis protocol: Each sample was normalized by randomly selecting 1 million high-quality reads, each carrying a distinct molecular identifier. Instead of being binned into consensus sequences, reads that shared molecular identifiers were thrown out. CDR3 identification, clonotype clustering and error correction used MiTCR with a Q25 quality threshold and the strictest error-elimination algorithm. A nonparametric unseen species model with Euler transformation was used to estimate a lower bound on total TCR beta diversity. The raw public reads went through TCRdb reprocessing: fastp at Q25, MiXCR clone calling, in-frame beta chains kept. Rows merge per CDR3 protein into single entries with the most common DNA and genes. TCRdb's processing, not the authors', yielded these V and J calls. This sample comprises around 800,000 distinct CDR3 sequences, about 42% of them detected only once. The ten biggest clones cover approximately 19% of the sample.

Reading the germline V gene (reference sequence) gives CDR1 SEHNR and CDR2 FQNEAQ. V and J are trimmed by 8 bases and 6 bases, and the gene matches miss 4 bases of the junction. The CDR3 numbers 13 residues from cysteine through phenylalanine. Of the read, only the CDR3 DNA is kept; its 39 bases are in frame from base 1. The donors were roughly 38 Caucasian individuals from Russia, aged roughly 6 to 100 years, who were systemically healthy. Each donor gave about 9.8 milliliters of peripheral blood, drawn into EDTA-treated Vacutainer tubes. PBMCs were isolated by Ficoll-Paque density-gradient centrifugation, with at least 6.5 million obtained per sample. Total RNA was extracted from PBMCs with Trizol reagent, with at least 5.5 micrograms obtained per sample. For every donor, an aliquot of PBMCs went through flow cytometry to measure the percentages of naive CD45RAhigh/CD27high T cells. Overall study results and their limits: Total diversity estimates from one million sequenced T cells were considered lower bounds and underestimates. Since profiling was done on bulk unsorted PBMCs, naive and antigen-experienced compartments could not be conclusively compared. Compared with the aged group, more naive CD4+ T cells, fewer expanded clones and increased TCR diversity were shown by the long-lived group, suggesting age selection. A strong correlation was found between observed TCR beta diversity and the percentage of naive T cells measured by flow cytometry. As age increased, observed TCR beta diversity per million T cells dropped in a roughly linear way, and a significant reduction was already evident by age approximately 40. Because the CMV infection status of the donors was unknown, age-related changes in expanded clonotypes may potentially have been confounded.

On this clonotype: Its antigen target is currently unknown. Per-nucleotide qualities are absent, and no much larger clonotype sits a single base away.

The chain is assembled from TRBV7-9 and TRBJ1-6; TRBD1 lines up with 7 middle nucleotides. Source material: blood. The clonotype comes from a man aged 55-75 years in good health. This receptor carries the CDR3 CASGQEGNSPLHF. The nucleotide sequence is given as TGTGCCAGCGGACAGGAGGGTAATTCACCCCTCCACTTT.